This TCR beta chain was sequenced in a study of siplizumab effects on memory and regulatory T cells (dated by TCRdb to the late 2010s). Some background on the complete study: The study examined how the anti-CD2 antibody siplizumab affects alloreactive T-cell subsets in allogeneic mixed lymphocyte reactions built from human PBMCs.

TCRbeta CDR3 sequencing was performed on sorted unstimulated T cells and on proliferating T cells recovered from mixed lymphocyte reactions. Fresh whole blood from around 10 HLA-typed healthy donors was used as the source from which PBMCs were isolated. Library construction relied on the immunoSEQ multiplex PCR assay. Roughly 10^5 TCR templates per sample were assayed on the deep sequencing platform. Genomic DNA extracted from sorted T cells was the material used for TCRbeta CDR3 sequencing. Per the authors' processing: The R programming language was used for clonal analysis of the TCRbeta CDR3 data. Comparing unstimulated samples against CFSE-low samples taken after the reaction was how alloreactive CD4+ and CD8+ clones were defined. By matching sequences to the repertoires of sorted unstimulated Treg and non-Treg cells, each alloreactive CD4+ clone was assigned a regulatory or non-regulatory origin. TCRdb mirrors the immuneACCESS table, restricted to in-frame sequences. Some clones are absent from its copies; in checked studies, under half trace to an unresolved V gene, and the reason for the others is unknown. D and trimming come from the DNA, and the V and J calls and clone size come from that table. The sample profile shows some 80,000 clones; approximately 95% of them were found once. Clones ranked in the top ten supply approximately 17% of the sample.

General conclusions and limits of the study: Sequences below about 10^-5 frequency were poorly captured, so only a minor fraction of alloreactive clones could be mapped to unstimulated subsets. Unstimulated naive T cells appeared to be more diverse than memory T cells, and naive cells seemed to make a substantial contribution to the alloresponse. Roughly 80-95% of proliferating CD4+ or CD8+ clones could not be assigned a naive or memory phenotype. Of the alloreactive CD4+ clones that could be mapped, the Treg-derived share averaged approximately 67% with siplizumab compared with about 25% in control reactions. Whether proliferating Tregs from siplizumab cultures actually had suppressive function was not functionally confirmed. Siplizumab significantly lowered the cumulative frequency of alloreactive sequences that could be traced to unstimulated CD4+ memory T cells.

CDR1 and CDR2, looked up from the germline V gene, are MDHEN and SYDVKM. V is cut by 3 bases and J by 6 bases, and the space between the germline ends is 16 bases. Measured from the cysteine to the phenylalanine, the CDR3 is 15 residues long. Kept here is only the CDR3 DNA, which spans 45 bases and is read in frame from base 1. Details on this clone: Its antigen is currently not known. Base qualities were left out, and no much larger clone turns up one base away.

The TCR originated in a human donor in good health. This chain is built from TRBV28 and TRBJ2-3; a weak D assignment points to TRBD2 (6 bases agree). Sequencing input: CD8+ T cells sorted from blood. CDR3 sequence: CASSFLEGGTDTQYF. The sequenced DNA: TGTGCCAGCAGTTTCCTCGAAGGCGGGACCGATACGCAGTATTTT.